Following are 3 T cell receptor beta chains from one sample sequenced in a study of T-cell memory formation after mild COVID-19. TCRdb recomputed calls from the 5' RACE reads with MiXCR, one row per CDR3 protein. The repertoire holds roughly 610,000 distinct CDR3 sequences, with roughly a sixth as singletons. Material for sequencing was PBMCs or a T cell subset sorted from them (not recorded which). Source of these receptors: an adult woman who had mild COVID-19 (a few samples of this study predate the infection). Cell type and time point are not known.

The chain has TRBV9 and TRBJ1-6, with 12 bases matching TRBD1. CDR1 SGDLS and CDR2 YYNGEE come from the germline V gene. Trimming took 3 bases from V and 8 from J; bases not matched to a gene: 6. CDR3 length: 16 residues. CDR3: CASSAQWDRGHSPLHF. The CDR3 region has the DNA TGTGCCAGCAGCGCCCAGTGGGACAGGGGGCATTCACCCCTCCACTTT.

This clonotype appeared a few times. The J gene is TRBJ1-2, the V gene TRBV7-2; no definite D call. Germline V gene lookup returns CDR1 SGHTA and CDR2 FQGNSA. The CDR3 spans 15 residues. Trimming removed 2 bases at V and 1 base at J, with 11 bases between. CDR3 protein: CASSLTDGDNYGYTF. DNA for the CDR3: TGTGCCAGCAGCTTAACGGACGGCGATAACTATGGCTACACCTTC.

This clonotype was counted a few times. V gene TRBV7-9 combines with J gene TRBJ1-6, with TRBD1 as a possible D gene (5 bases). The CDR3 has 12 residues. Trimming shortened V by 1 base and J by 10 bases, and 5 bases separated the two germline ends. Per germline, CDR1 SEHNR and CDR2 FQNEAQ (reference sequence). CDR3 loop: CASSLGQSPLHF. The CDR3 DNA reads as TGTGCCAGCAGCTTAGGACAGTCACCCCTCCACTTT.